The sample holds a few counts of the clone carrying this T cell receptor (beta chain). Its target is not known. This CDR3 is 14 amino acids long. Trimming removed 3 bases at V and 8 bases at J, with 15 bases between. Germline V gene sequence: CDR1 WSHSY, CDR2 SAAADI. Libraries were made from TCR beta cDNA, and they carried unique molecular identifiers. TCRdb called the PCR reads again in MiXCR, with one record for every CDR3 protein. Of some 240,000 distinct CDR3 sequences in the sample, roughly a third were seen once. This record comes from a study of post-analysis software for immune sequencing data. Study-level information: As for disease course, relapsing-remitting, secondary progressive and progressive-relapsing multiple sclerosis were all included.

Overall study results and limits: Elevated frequency relative to controls characterized 4 or 5 TRBV segments in patients, TRBV5-6, TRBV5-1 and TRBV20-1 among them. Normalized Chao1 diversity was significantly reduced in patients versus controls.

The sequence came from a girl between 10 and 17 years old with multiple sclerosis. V and J are TRBV10-2 and TRBJ2-3; D tentatively fits TRBD1 or TRBD2 (5 bases each). The sequencing input was blood. This chain's CDR3 is CASSDWGSMGTQYF. CDR3 in DNA: TGCGCCAGCAGTGACTGGGGGTCAATGGGTACGCAGTATTTT.